A selection of T cell receptor beta chains follows, all from one sample in a study of a mutant IDH1 vaccine in newly diagnosed glioma. Measured with immunoSEQ multiplex PCR; TCRdb has only the in-frame clones, and not every one. The sample contains approximately 70,000 clones, 75% to 85% of which appear only once. This specimen consisted of PBMCs, obtained from a glioma patient treated with radiotherapy, temozolomide or both. All receptors derive from a man between 50 and 59 years old with glioma. CDR3s include the opening cysteine and the closing phenylalanine or tryptophan. Each record gives: D gene, V gene, J gene, CDR3 DNA, CDR3 protein. A D gene is named only where the DNA matches it firmly.

D: TRBD2; V: TRBV2; J: TRBJ2-7; DNA: TGTGCCAGCAGTGAAGCGCTGGCGGGGGGCTCCGAGCAGTACTTC; CDR3: CASSEALAGGSEQYF
D: .; V: TRBV4-2; J: TRBJ1-2; DNA: TGTGCCAGCAGCCCCTCAGGGGTCAATAACTATGGCTACACCTTC; CDR3: CASSPSGVNNYGYTF
D: .; V: TRBV10-3; J: TRBJ2-1; DNA: TGTGCCATCGGTGCTGACAGTCTTGGTGAGCAGTTCTTC; CDR3: CAIGADSLGEQFF
D: .; V: TRBV2; J: TRBJ2-7; DNA: TGTGCCAGCAGTGAACGGAGGAACTACGAGCAGTACTTC; CDR3: CASSERRNYEQYF
D: .; V: TRBV9; J: TRBJ1-5; DNA: TGTGCCAGCAGCGTCACGGCTGATCAGCCCCAGCATTTT; CDR3: CASSVTADQPQHF
D: .; V: TRBV5-8; J: TRBJ1-4; DNA: TGTGCCAGCAGCCATAATCGGGCAACGAGGGAAAAACTGTTTTTT; CDR3: CASSHNRATREKLFF
D: .; V: TRBV5-1; J: TRBJ2-2; DNA: TGCGCCAGCAGCCCCCAGGGACCCCTGAACACCGGGGAGCTGTTTTTT; CDR3: CASSPQGPLNTGELFF
D: TRBD1; V: TRBV2; J: TRBJ1-5; DNA: TGTGCCAGCAGTTGGACAGGCGGCAATCAGCCCCAGCATTTT; CDR3: CASSWTGGNQPQHF
D: .; V: TRBV4-3; J: TRBJ1-1; DNA: TGCGCCAGCAGCCCGGCGGGGGGGAACACTGAAGCTTTCTTT; CDR3: CASSPAGGNTEAFF
D: TRBD1; V: TRBV18; J: TRBJ2-1; DNA: TGTGCCAGCTCACCATCGCCGGGACAGGGCTCCTACAATGAGCAGTTCTTC; CDR3: CASSPSPGQGSYNEQFF
D: .; V: TRBV30; J: TRBJ1-4; DNA: TGTGCCTGGAGTGCTGGGAGCCGTGAAAAACTGTTTTTT; CDR3: CAWSAGSREKLFF
D: TRBD1; V: TRBV6-5; J: TRBJ1-2; DNA: TGTGCCAGCAGCAGGGACAGGGGGCTTGGCTACACCTTC; CDR3: CASSRDRGLGYTF